Each of the 18 T cell receptor beta chains below was sequenced from the same sample in a study of shared clonotypes between healthy human individuals (dated by TCRdb to 2018 to 2020). Library construction relied on the immunoSEQ multiplex PCR assay. The clones in this table, taken by TCRdb from immuneACCESS, are in-frame only. Not every clone is retained; where verified, under half of the shortfall comes from an unresolved V gene, and the cause of the rest is unknown. The table for this sample lists roughly 2,500,000 clones; approximately 93% of them were counted only once. About 0.34% of the sample is taken by the ten largest. Sample: naive CD4+ T cells from PBMCs. The sample's cell subset or site label, decoded: CD45RA+ positively selected. The source of these receptors is a man aged 18 to 35 in good health. Some clones in this sample may be carry-over from other donors' samples.

The chain carries TRBV25-1 and TRBJ1-6; 7 bases are a match to TRBD1. Per germline, CDR1 MGHDK and CDR2 SYGVNS. Trimming removed 6 bases from V and 10 bases from J; junction bases left unmatched: 6. The CDR3 extends over 13 amino acids. The CDR3 region is CASRDRWESPLHF. The DNA of the CDR3 is TGTGCCAGCAGGGACAGGTGGGAGTCACCCCTCCACTTT.

V and J are TRBV5-1 and TRBJ1-1, with D tentatively TRBD1 (6 bases). Per the germline V gene, CDR1 is SGHRS and CDR2 is YFSETQ. There are 14 residues in the CDR3. V lost 4 bases to trimming and J lost 4 bases, with 14 bases between them. This CDR3 is CASSPSGTSTEAFF. The CDR3 region has the DNA TGCGCCAGCAGCCCTTCCGGGACAAGCACTGAAGCTTTCTTT.

This chain links TRBV18 with TRBJ1-1, with D tentatively TRBD1 (6 bases). CDR1 is KGHSH, CDR2 LQKENI, per germline. The CDR3 is 14 amino acids. The germline V and J ends were trimmed by 2 bases and 6 bases, with 13 bases remaining between them. CDR3 DNA: TGTGCCAGCTCACCAGCAGGGGTGGGTGCTGAAGCTTTCTTT. Translated: CASSPAGVGAEAFF. The complete variable domain, with remaining parts taken from reference TRBV18 and TRBJ1-1, reads NAGVMQNPRHLVRRRGQEARLRCSPMKGHSHVYWYRQLPEEGLKFMVYLQKENIIDESGMPKERFSAEFPKEGPSILRIQQVVRGDSAAYFCASSPAGVGAEAFFGQGTRLTVV.

The chain recombines TRBV6-5 with TRBJ1-1; D uncertain. This CDR3 contains 13 residues. Germline V CDR1 and CDR2: MNHEY, SVGAGI. Trimming left V 7 bases short and J 4 bases short, with 13 bases between. The CDR3 reads CASKPGHSTEAFF. CDR3 DNA: TGTGCCAGCAAACCGGGCCATTCCACTGAAGCTTTCTTT.

The V gene is TRBV7-9, the J gene TRBJ2-1, with 11 nucleotides matching TRBD2. Trimming at V came to 2 bases and at J to 7 bases, leaving 13 bases not matched to a gene. Germline V gives CDR1 SEHNR, CDR2 FQNEAQ (reference sequence). CDR3 size: 18 residues. In DNA form, the CDR3 reads TGTGCCAGCAGCTTACGCACTAGCGGGAGTATGGTCGGGAATGAGCAGTTCTTC. This codes for CASSLRTSGSMVGNEQFF.

The chain joins TRBV18 to TRBJ1-2, with D hard to call. The CDR3 has 17 amino acids. Germline V gene lookup returns CDR1 KGHSH and CDR2 LQKENI. Trimming took off 4 bases at V and 3 bases at J, with 21 bases between the two ends. The CDR3 DNA follows: TGTGCCAGCTCACTACAAGGGAGGGCGAGGTCACACTATGGCTACACCTTC. The encoded protein is CASSLQGRARSHYGYTF.

The chain combines TRBV6-5 with TRBJ1-4; D is undetermined. This CDR3 region has 14 residues. The V gene's germline CDR1 is MNHEY and CDR2 SVGAGI. Trimming removed 4 bases at V and 3 bases at J, with 9 bases between. The CDR3 is CASSSLPANEKLFF. In nucleotides, the CDR3 is TGTGCCAGCAGTTCTCTGCCTGCTAATGAAAAACTGTTTTTT.

The chain combines TRBV14 with TRBJ2-3, with D perhaps TRBD1 or TRBD2 (5 bases each). Germline-derived CDR1 and CDR2 are SGHDN and FVKESK. The V end was cut by 5 bases, the J end by 1 base, with 7 bases between. The CDR3 is 13 amino acids. CDR3 amino acids: CASSVGGTDTQYF. CDR3 nucleotides: TGTGCCAGCAGCGTGGGGGGCACAGATACGCAGTATTTT.

This chain links TRBV6-5 with TRBJ1-2; D is unresolved. V was pared by 2 bases and J by 8 bases, with 12 bases between. The CDR3 sequence is 13 residues long. Germline V gene data show CDR1 as MNHEY and CDR2 as SVGAGI. In DNA form, the CDR3 reads TGTGCCAGCAGTTACCGGGCGACCGCCGGCTACACCTTC. Amino acid sequence: CASSYRATAGYTF.

Turning to this clone: Other DNA sequences of this sample code for an identical CDR3. V gene TRBV28 combines with J gene TRBJ2-7; D perhaps matches TRBD1 (6 bases). Trimming removed 7 bases at V and 6 bases at J, with 10 bases between. This CDR3 has 11 residues. Germline V gene sequence: CDR1 MDHEN, CDR2 SYDVKM. The CDR3 loop reads CASTRGGEQYF. The CDR3 DNA sequence: TGTGCCAGCACCAGAGGGGGCGAGCAGTACTTC.

This rearrangement joins TRBV5-1 to TRBJ2-1; maybe TRBD1 (6 bases). The V end was cut by 0 bases, the J end by 5 bases, with 15 bases between. Germline V CDR1 and CDR2: SGHRS, YFSETQ. This CDR3 is 16 amino acids long. This chain's CDR3 is CASSLDSGQRHNEQFF. The CDR3 coding sequence is TGCGCCAGCAGCTTGGATTCGGGACAACGCCACAATGAGCAGTTCTTC.

This chain links TRBV2 with TRBJ1-5; D gene unclear. V was clipped by 3 bases and J by 0 bases, with 12 bases between them. The CDR3 contains 16 residues. Germline assignment: CDR1 SNHLY and CDR2 FYNNEI. The CDR3, as DNA: TGTGCCAGCAGTGAGGAACAGACTTATAGCAATCAGCCCCAGCATTTT. This codes for CASSEEQTYSNQPQHF.

The J gene is TRBJ2-1, the V gene TRBV2; a possible D gene is TRBD2 (6 bases). This CDR3 is 14 amino acids long. V lost 9 bases and J lost 6, with 18 bases in between. Germline V lookup: CDR1 SNHLY, CDR2 FYNNEI. The CDR3 region has the DNA TGTGCCAGTCACCCGGGACTCGAGACCAATGAGCAGTTCTTC. This translates into CASHPGLETNEQFF.

The V gene is TRBV7-6, the J gene TRBJ2-3; 9 bases match TRBD1. Germline loops: CDR1 SGHVS, CDR2 FNYEAQ. CDR3 length: 16 residues. With V trimmed by 4 bases and J by 5 bases, 10 bases remained unmatched. The CDR3 DNA reads TGTGCCAGCAGCTCTTGGACGACAGGGGGAATAGATACGCAGTATTTT. The encoded protein is CASSSWTTGGIDTQYF.

The gene calls are TRBV11-2 and TRBJ1-3; TRBD1 is a possible D gene (5 bases). Germline CDR1 reads SGHAT; CDR2 reads FQNNGV. CDR3 length equals 16 residues. Deletions cut 5 bases from V and 2 bases from J, with 16 bases between. The CDR3 sequence: CASSPLTRDAGNTIYF. The CDR3 coding sequence is TGTGCCAGCAGCCCACTTACCAGGGACGCTGGAAACACCATATATTTT.

Here the CDR3 reads CASSLASVVSYNEQFF. DNA of the CDR3: TGTGCCAGCAGCTTGGCTTCGGTAGTCTCCTACAATGAGCAGTTCTTC. The rearrangement uses TRBV5-4 and TRBJ2-1, with D unclear. CDR1 and CDR2 (germline): SGHNT, YYREEE (reference sequence). V lost 0 bases and J 0 bases, leaving 10 bases between the germline ends. The CDR3 is made up of 16 amino acids.

This chain connects TRBV5-1 to TRBJ2-5, with D unclear. The germline V and J ends were trimmed by 3 bases and 1 base, with 7 bases remaining between them. CDR1 SGHRS and CDR2 YFSETQ come from the germline V gene. There are 13 residues in the CDR3. CDR3 coding DNA: TGCGCCAGCAGCTCGATACCCCAAGAGACCCAGTACTTC. Its protein product is CASSSIPQETQYF.

A single count supports this clone. This rearrangement joins TRBV7-8 to TRBJ1-2, with 7 bases aligning to TRBD1. Germline assignment: CDR1 SGHVS and CDR2 FQNEAQ. V shed 2 bases, J shed 1 base, and the junction held 16 bases outside the gene matches. CDR3 size: 19 residues. The CDR3 region is CASSLNLARLGQFNYGYTF. DNA of the CDR3: TGTGCCAGCAGCTTAAACCTGGCCCGCCTGGGACAGTTTAACTATGGCTACACCTTC.